Below, one T cell receptor (beta chain) is given with its context. Its specificity is not known. The sample belongs to a study of cytotoxic CD8 clonotypes in ibrutinib-treated CLL. Study details: Patients: roughly 11 relapsed/refractory, about 14 treatment-naive, around 17 IGHV unmutated. Specimens for response were gathered following a median about 11 months of therapy, spanning 6 to 36. Study results and limitations: Public clonotypes were uncommon and contracted or stayed stable on treatment.

This table comes from immunoSEQ multiplex PCR, and its TCRdb copy is limited to in-frame clones, with some not included. The repertoire holds some 200,000 clones, with about two thirds as singletons. Sequences were derived from PBMCs, sampled after 24 months of ibrutinib treatment. This receptor was identified in a human donor with chronic lymphocytic leukemia.

The CDR3 DNA follows: TGTGCCAGCAGCTCCCGGGCGGTTGAGGGTGGCTACACCTTC. Translated, it gives CASSSRAVEGGYTF. This chain links TRBV7-9 with TRBJ1-2; D gene ambiguous. Trimming left V 4 bases short and J 7 bases short, with 16 bases between. The length of the CDR3 is 14 residues. Germline values: CDR1 SEHNR, CDR2 FQNEAQ (reference sequence).